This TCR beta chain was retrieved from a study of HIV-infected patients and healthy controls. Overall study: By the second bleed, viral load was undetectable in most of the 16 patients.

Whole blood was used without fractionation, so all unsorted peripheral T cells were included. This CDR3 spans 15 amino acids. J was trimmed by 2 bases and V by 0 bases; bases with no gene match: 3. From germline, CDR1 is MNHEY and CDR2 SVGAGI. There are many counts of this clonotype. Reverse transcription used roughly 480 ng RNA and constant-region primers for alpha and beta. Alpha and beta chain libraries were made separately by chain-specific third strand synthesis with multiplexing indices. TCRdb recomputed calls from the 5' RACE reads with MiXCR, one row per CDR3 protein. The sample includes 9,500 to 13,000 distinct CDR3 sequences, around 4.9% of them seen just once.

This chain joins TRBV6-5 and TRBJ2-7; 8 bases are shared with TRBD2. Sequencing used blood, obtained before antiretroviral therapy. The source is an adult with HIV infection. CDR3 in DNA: TGTGCCAGCAGTTACTCGTTCGGGGGGGCCTACGAGCAGTACTTC. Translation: CASSYSFGGAYEQYF.